The subject of this entry is one T cell receptor beta chain. No antigen is known for it. This CDR3 has 13 residues. V lost 8 bases, J lost 2 bases, and 1 base stayed unmatched. From germline, CDR1 is MNHEY and CDR2 SMNVEV (reference sequence). This record comes from a study of cytomegalovirus exposure and HLA in healthy donors. Notes on the study in general: According to an earlier analysis, most TCR beta V segments yielded productive rearrangements about 87% or about 30% of the time.

The PCR employed 60 Vbeta primers together with 13 Jbeta primers. Clones were sequenced by immunoSEQ multiplex PCR, and TCRdb holds only the in-frame ones, with some missing. The table includes 60,000 to 70,000 clones, over 75% detected once. This receptor was taken from a male donor in good health and CMV-seropositive. The sample was PBMCs. This chain joins TRBV27 and TRBJ1-4, with TRBD1 matching over 8 bases. In nucleotides, the CDR3 is TGTGCCAGCCGACAGGGGACTAATGAAAAACTGTTTTTT. It is translated as CASRQGTNEKLFF.